Sequencing of this T cell receptor beta chain was carried out in a study of graft-versus-host responses after intestinal transplantation. The study's findings and limits: GvH clones occurred in recipient marrow; some first appeared in ileum or blood.

The protocol was immunoSEQ multiplex PCR, while the TCRdb copy is restricted to in-frame clones and leaves out a portion. The repertoire holds roughly 77,000 clones, with about 90% as singletons. Remarks on this clone: Its antigen is undetermined.

The CDR3 has 16 residues. The V gene end was trimmed by 0 bases and the J gene end by 2 bases; junction bases not matched to a gene: 3. Germline lookup yields CDR1 SGDLS and CDR2 YYNGEE. The sample here was unstimulated CD8+ T cells sorted from spleen or lymph node cells, taken before intestinal transplant. J is TRBJ2-2 and V is TRBV9, with TRBD1 identical over 8 bases. The origin of this receptor is a human donor who received an intestinal transplant. Here the CDR3 DNA reads TGTGCCAGCAGCGTAGTGGACAGGGTTAACACCGGGGAGCTGTTTTTT. Its translation is CASSVVDRVNTGELFF.